These 17 T cell receptor beta chains were all obtained from the same sample, sequenced in a study of Ad26.COV2.S vaccination and SARS-CoV-2 variants. Generated by immunoSEQ multiplex PCR, the TCRdb table keeps only in-frame clones and is missing some. In the table there are fewer than 800,000 clones, roughly 90% of which are singletons. The treatment: around 19 received Ad26.COV2.S at low or high dose, single or two shots; 5 received placebo; per-sample allocation not given. On day 63 after the first injection, vaccine and placebo recipients gave samples. Sequencing used peripheral blood, obtained in a trial of Ad26.COV2.S vaccine versus placebo. Receptors originate from a person aged 18 to 59 who received the Ad26.COV2.S COVID-19 vaccine or a placebo.

The CDR3, as DNA: TGCGCCAGCACTAAACTAGCGGGGGGCCACAATGAGCAGTTCTTC. It yields the protein CASTKLAGGHNEQFF. The V and J genes are TRBV5-1 and TRBJ2-1; TRBD2 matches 12 bases. CDR3 length: 15 residues. J lost 5 bases, V lost 6 bases, and 6 bases had no gene match. The germline gives CDR1 SGHRS, CDR2 YFSETQ.

V and J are TRBV25-1 and TRBJ1-2; tentative D call: TRBD1 (5 bases). V lost 5 bases and J 3 bases, leaving 13 bases between the germline ends. CDR3 size: 14 residues. Germline CDR1 and CDR2: MGHDK and SYGVNS. Written as DNA, the CDR3 is TGTGCCAGCAGTCACGGGGGATTCGACTATGGCTACACCTTC. Its protein is CASSHGGFDYGYTF.

This chain joins TRBV12-3 or TRBV12-4 and TRBJ1-3; 9 bases are a match to TRBD1. The CDR3 runs to 12 residues. Trimming took 6 bases from V and 8 from J; bases not matched to a gene: 2. The CDR3 loop is CASRRTGDTIYF. The CDR3 nucleotides read TGTGCCAGCAGACGGACAGGGGACACCATATATTTT.

In regard to this clone: Other DNA sequences within the sample encode an identical CDR3. This chain links TRBV5-1 with TRBJ2-7; D remains ambiguous. V was shortened by 0 bases and J by 2 bases, with 6 bases between the two germline ends. The CDR3 length is 13 residues. Germline V gene sequence: CDR1 SGHRS, CDR2 YFSETQ. CDR3 sequence (DNA): TGCGCCAGCAGCTTGGCGGCAACCTACGAGCAGTACTTC. Protein: CASSLAATYEQYF.

The V call is TRBV7-8, the J call TRBJ1-1, with D uncertain. The V end lost 4 bases, the J end lost 0 bases, and 6 bases lay between the germline ends. This CDR3 comprises 13 residues. Germline assignment: CDR1 SGHVS and CDR2 FQNEAQ. The CDR3 loop reads CASSSYMNTEAFF. In nucleotides, the CDR3 is TGTGCCAGCAGCTCATACATGAACACTGAAGCTTTCTTT.

The sample holds one count of this clone. V and J are TRBV4-1 and TRBJ2-5; possibly TRBD1 for D (6 bases). Trimming left V 5 bases short and J 3 bases short, with 19 bases between. The CDR3 consists of 16 residues. Germline lookup yields CDR1 MGHRA and CDR2 YSYEKL. The CDR3 DNA sequence: TGCGCCAGCAGCTACATCCGGGACAACAGGGAAGAGACCCAGTACTTC. Translation: CASSYIRDNREETQYF.

This clone was seen more than once but under ten times. The V call is TRBV9, the J call TRBJ2-2; TRBD1 matches 7 bases. The germline CDR1 and CDR2 sequences are SGDLS and YYNGEE. V lost 4 bases to trimming and J lost 5 bases; unmatched junction nucleotides: 5. The CDR3 has 14 amino acids. CDR3 residues: CASSFYRGTGELFF. CDR3 DNA sequence: TGTGCCAGCAGCTTCTACAGGGGAACCGGGGAGCTGTTTTTT.

The chain is built from TRBV3-1 (or the pseudogene TRBV3-2) and TRBJ1-4; D is unresolved. This CDR3 is 14 amino acids long. Between the trimmed V and J ends, which lost 1 base and 8 bases, there was a span of 11 bases. CDR1 and CDR2 (germline): LGHDT, YNNKEL (reference sequence). The CDR3 is CASSQGVAGEKLFF. The DNA for the CDR3 is TGTGCCAGCAGCCAAGGAGTGGCGGGGGAAAAACTGTTTTTT.

This clone showed up just a few times. The chain carries TRBV4-1 and TRBJ2-7; no definite D call. CDR3 length: 16 residues. Trimming cost V 3 bases and J 1 base, with 16 bases left between them. Germline V gene sequence: CDR1 MGHRA, CDR2 YSYEKL. This CDR3 is CASSHVDGGYSYEQYF. The DNA of the CDR3 is TGCGCCAGCAGCCACGTAGACGGCGGATATTCCTACGAGCAGTACTTC.

On this clone: Other nucleotide sequences in the sample specify the same CDR3. V gene TRBV7-9 combines with J gene TRBJ2-7; D tentatively reads TRBD1 or TRBD2 (6 bases each). The CDR3 sequence is 14 residues long. Germline CDR1 reads SEHNR; CDR2 reads FQNEAQ (reference sequence). V was pared by 2 bases and J by 4 bases, with 12 bases between. The CDR3 DNA reads as TGTGCCAGCAGCTTATGGGGGGCGGATTACGAGCAGTACTTC. Translating it yields CASSLWGADYEQYF. Filled out from reference TRBV7-9 and TRBJ2-7, the complete variable domain reads DTGVSQNPRHKITKRGQNVTFRCDPISEHNRLYWYRQTLGQGPEFLTYFQNEAQLEKSRLLSDRFSAERPKGSFSTLEIQRTEQGDSAMYLCASSLWGADYEQYFGPGTRLTVT.

J is TRBJ1-2 and V is TRBV4-3, with TRBD1 identical over 7 bases. Germline CDR1 and CDR2: LGHNA and YSLEER. Trimming cost V 4 bases and J 4 bases; bases outside gene matches: 6. The CDR3 length is 14 residues. As DNA, the CDR3 is TGCGCCAGCAGCCCTAGACAGGGAGGCTATGGCTACACCTTC. Protein product: CASSPRQGGYGYTF.

In its sample, this clone was seen once. The chain is built from TRBV19 and TRBJ2-1; 11 bases line up with TRBD2. With V trimmed by 6 bases and J by 5 bases, 9 bases remained unmatched. This CDR3 has 16 amino acids. CDR1 and CDR2 from the germline V gene are LNHDA and SQIVND (reference sequence). CDR3 nucleotides: TGTGCCAGTAGACCCCCCCTAGCGGGGGGCCACAATGAGCAGTTCTTC. This sequence encodes CASRPPLAGGHNEQFF. The full variable domain, completed using reference TRBV19 and TRBJ2-1, is DGGITQSPKYLFRKEGQNVTLSCEQNLNHDAMYWYRQDPGQGLRLIYYSQIVNDFQKGDIAEGYSVSREKKESFPLTVTSAQKNPTAFYLCASRPPLAGGHNEQFFGPGTRLTVL.

This chain uses TRBV12-5 with TRBJ2-3; no clear D. Germline CDR1 LGHNT, CDR2 FRNRAP. V was shortened by 7 bases and J by 4 bases, with 15 bases between the two germline ends. The length of the CDR3 is 14 residues. The CDR3 nucleotides are TGTGCTAGTGCTCCCAGCCGTCAGGCAGATACGCAGTATTTT. It is translated as CASAPSRQADTQYF. The full variable domain, with the rest looked up from reference TRBV12-5 and TRBJ2-3, is DARVTQTPRHKVTEMGQEVTMRCQPILGHNTVFWYRQTMMQGLELLAYFRNRAPLDDSGMPKDRFSAEMPDATLATLKIQPSEPRDSAVYFCASAPSRQADTQYFGPGTRLTVL.

This chain connects TRBV6-5 to TRBJ2-3; the match to TRBD1 covers 9 bases. From germline, CDR1 is MNHEY and CDR2 SVGAGI. There are 13 residues in the CDR3. The ends lost 8 bases at V and 6 bases at J; junction bases unmatched: 6. The CDR3: CASGNRGHDTQYF. The CDR3 region has the DNA TGTGCCAGCGGTAACAGGGGGCACGATACGCAGTATTTT.

The gene calls are TRBV5-8 and TRBJ1-5; tentative D call: TRBD1 (6 bases). The CDR3 length is 14 residues. Looked up from germline, CDR1 is SGHTS and CDR2 is YDEGEE. The V end was cut by 4 bases, the J end by 5 bases, with 13 bases between. The CDR3, as DNA: TGTGCCAGCAGCCCCGGACAGTTTTATCAGCCCCAGCATTTT. Translated, it gives CASSPGQFYQPQHF.

The genes are TRBV6-5 and TRBJ1-1; maybe TRBD1 (6 bases). The CDR3 sequence is 13 residues long. V dropped 2 bases and J dropped 4 bases, with 8 bases sitting between them. Germline-derived CDR1 and CDR2 are MNHEY and SVGAGI. This CDR3 is CASSYQGLTEAFF. Written as DNA, the CDR3 is TGTGCCAGCAGTTACCAGGGGCTCACTGAAGCTTTCTTT.

This chain links TRBV5-4 with TRBJ1-1; D might be TRBD1 (6 bases). The CDR3 consists of 16 residues. Per the germline V gene, CDR1 is SGHNT and CDR2 is YYREEE (reference sequence). V gave up 4 bases and J gave up 0 bases, with 16 bases separating them. CDR3 DNA sequence: TGTGCCAGCAGCCCACAGATTACAGGGCTGAACACTGAAGCTTTCTTT. It codes for CASSPQITGLNTEAFF.